These 20 T cell receptor beta chains originate from one sample sequenced in a study of T-cell memory formation after mild COVID-19. TCRdb called the 5' RACE reads again in MiXCR, with one record for every CDR3 protein. Among roughly 400,000 distinct CDR3 sequences, approximately 15% were seen once, and the ten largest hold around a fifth. The specimen was PBMCs or a T cell subset sorted from them (not recorded which). Receptors originate from a man in his late teens or twenties who had mild COVID-19 (a few samples of this study predate the infection). Cell type and time point are not known.

This clonotype was counted at least ten times. J is TRBJ2-7 and V is TRBV20-1; D uncertain. Trimming pared 2 bases from V and 5 bases from J, leaving 10 bases between. Germline V gene lookup returns CDR1 DFQATT and CDR2 SNEGSKA (reference sequence). The CDR3 is made up of 12 amino acids. The CDR3 is CSARSGLHEQYF. In nucleotides, the CDR3 is TGCAGTGCTAGATCTGGTCTCCACGAGCAGTACTTC.

In regard to this clonotype: This CDR3 is missing its conserved last phenylalanine or tryptophan, likely due to a read error. The genes are TRBV7-2 and TRBJ1-2; no clear D gene. This CDR3 region has 12 residues. V lost 3 bases and J 3 bases, leaving 5 bases between the germline ends. Germline V gives CDR1 SGHTA, CDR2 FQGNSA. In DNA, the CDR3 is TGTGCCAGCAGCTTTTCCCACTATGGCTACACCTTA. This gives the protein CASSFSHYGYTL.

V gene TRBV9 combines with J gene TRBJ2-7; no reliable D call. Germline CDR1 is SGDLS and CDR2 is YYNGEE. V lost 2 bases and J lost 6, with 15 bases in between. CDR3 length equals 14 residues. CDR3 DNA: TGTGCCAGCAGCGTGGGCGGAGAGTATGGCGAGCAGTACTTC. Its protein is CASSVGGEYGEQYF.

The CDR3 coding sequence is TGTGCCAGCAGTCAAGGGCTCTACGAGCAGTACGTC. Translated, it gives CASSQGLYEQYV. The chain uses TRBV12-3 or TRBV12-4 and TRBJ2-7; the D is unclear. Trimming left V 5 bases short and J 3 bases short, with 8 bases between. This CDR3 has 12 amino acids.

This chain joins TRBV5-1 and TRBJ2-5; the match to TRBD1 covers 8 bases. The germline V gene has CDR1 SGHRS and CDR2 YFSETQ. The J segment lost 2 bases and the V segment lost 0 bases, leaving 3 bases of the junction unmatched. This CDR3 is 15 amino acids long. The CDR3 DNA follows: TGCGCCAGCAGCTTGGACCGGACAGGGCAAGAGACCCAGTACTTC. This gives the protein CASSLDRTGQETQYF.

This clonotype was detected a few times. The chain joins TRBV2 to TRBJ2-3; D is ambiguous. The V gene's germline CDR1 is SNHLY and CDR2 FYNNEI. The CDR3 extends over 13 amino acids. The ends were cut back, 3 bases at V and 8 bases at J, with 12 bases in the middle. The CDR3 sequence: CASSDPILSTQYF. The CDR3 bases are TGTGCCAGCAGTGATCCAATCTTGAGTACGCAGTATTTT.

This clonotype was detected only a few times. V usage is TRBV4-3 and J usage is TRBJ2-3; TRBD2 aligns across 9 bases. The CDR3 runs to 17 residues. V lost 0 bases to trimming and J lost 6 bases; unmatched junction nucleotides: 10. Looked up from germline, CDR1 is LGHNA and CDR2 is YSLEER. CDR3 DNA: TGCGCCAGCAGCCAAGATGTAGGCGGGGGGGCGATCGATACGCAGTATTTT. Amino acids: CASSQDVGGGAIDTQYF.

This clonotype was detected a few times. The V and J genes are TRBV15 and TRBJ2-7, with D perhaps matching TRBD2 (6 bases). The CDR3 runs to 15 residues. The germline gives CDR1 LNHNV, CDR2 YYDKDF (reference sequence). Deletions cut 5 bases from V and 7 bases from J, with 21 bases between. CDR3 protein: CATSRGLLGDGEQYV. For the CDR3, the DNA is TGTGCCACCAGCCGGGGACTCCTTGGTGATGGGGAGCAGTACGTC.

In nucleotides, the CDR3 is TGTGCCAGCAGCCAAGATAGGCTAGCGGCGGATACGCAGTATTTT. It encodes CASSQDRLAADTQYF. The chain uses TRBV4-2 and TRBJ2-3; 7 bases fit TRBD2. J lost 6 bases, V lost 0 bases, and 6 bases had no gene match. Germline V gene sequence: CDR1 LGHNA, CDR2 YNFKEQ. The CDR3 totals 15 residues.

This clonotype was observed many times. This chain connects TRBV6-5 to TRBJ1-1; no firm D call. The V end lost 0 bases, the J end lost 2 bases, and 4 bases lay between the germline ends. The CDR3 is 13 amino acids. The V gene's germline CDR1 is MNHEY and CDR2 SVGAGI. Written as DNA, the CDR3 is TGTGCCAGCAGTTACTCGACCAACACTGAAGCTTTCTTT. This gives the protein CASSYSTNTEAFF.

This chain connects TRBV7-9 to TRBJ2-7; D remains ambiguous. Germline assignment: CDR1 SEHNR and CDR2 FQNEAQ (reference sequence). This CDR3 has 12 residues. V was pared by 2 bases and J by 4 bases, with 6 bases between. The CDR3 reads CASSLLGYEQYF. The CDR3, as DNA: TGTGCCAGCAGCTTATTGGGGTACGAGCAGTACTTC.

This clonotype was counted a few times. The genes are TRBV20-1 and TRBJ2-7; no reliable D call. The length of the CDR3 is 13 residues. Trimming left V 2 bases short and J 2 bases short, with 10 bases between. Germline V gene sequence: CDR1 DFQATT, CDR2 SNEGSKA (reference sequence). DNA of the CDR3: TGCAGTGCTAGATCGTGGGATACCTACGAGCAGTACTTC. This encodes CSARSWDTYEQYF.

The rearrangement uses TRBV4-3 and TRBJ1-4; D unresolved. Germline V gene lookup returns CDR1 LGHNA and CDR2 YSLEER. V was pared by 0 bases and J by 3 bases, with 2 bases between. The CDR3 spans 13 residues. The CDR3 DNA is TGCGCCAGCAGCCAAGACCCTAATGAAAAACTGTTTTTT. This gives the protein CASSQDPNEKLFF.

This clonotype appeared many times. V gene TRBV7-2 combines with J gene TRBJ2-5; TRBD2 agrees at 8 bases. CDR3 length: 14 residues. Germline CDR1 SGHTA, CDR2 FQGNSA. V lost 5 bases and J lost 5; bases outside the gene matches: 7. CDR3 region: CASSLSGTRETQYF. CDR3 nucleotide sequence: TGTGCCAGCAGCCTCTCCGGGACTAGGGAGACCCAGTACTTC. The complete variable domain, with remaining parts taken from reference TRBV7-2 and TRBJ2-5, reads GAGVSQSPSNKVTEKGKDVELRCDPISGHTALYWYRQSLGQGLEFLIYFQGNSAPDKSGLPSDRFSAERTGGSVSTLTIQRTQQEDSAVYLCASSLSGTRETQYFGPGTRLLVL.

The J gene is TRBJ2-7, the V gene TRBV20-1; no definite D call. The CDR3 has 13 amino acids. Germline V lookup: CDR1 DFQATT, CDR2 SNEGSKA (reference sequence). Trimming left V 0 bases short and J 2 bases short, with 8 bases between. The CDR3: CSARELKTYEQYF. CDR3 DNA: TGCAGTGCTAGAGAACTGAAAACCTACGAGCAGTACTTC.

The genes are TRBV5-1 and TRBJ2-3, with TRBD2 identical over 7 bases. The CDR3 runs to 14 residues. Germline CDR1 reads SGHRS; CDR2 reads YFSETQ. Trimming at V came to 7 bases and at J to 3 bases, leaving 8 bases not matched to a gene. The CDR3 loop reads CASFSGTFTDTQYF. DNA of the CDR3: TGCGCCAGCTTCAGCGGGACCTTTACAGATACGCAGTATTTT. The variable domain in full, with the rest retrieved from reference TRBV5-1 and TRBJ2-3, is KAGVTQTPRYLIKTRGQQVTLSCSPISGHRSVSWYQQTPGQGLQFLFEYFSETQRNKGNFPGRFSGRQFSNSRSEMNVSTLELGDSALYLCASFSGTFTDTQYFGPGTRLTVL.

For this clonotype: Germline is not matched at one junction end, which may reflect a read error. This sequence joins TRBV10-3 and TRBJ2-5; tentative D call: TRBD1 (6 bases). This CDR3 is 13 amino acids long. From germline, CDR1 is ENHRY and CDR2 SYGVKD. The CDR3 spells CATSEGVQGTQYF. The DNA of the CDR3 is TGTGCCACCAGCGAGGGGGTGCAAGGGACCCAGTACTTC.

The chain links TRBV7-2 to TRBJ2-3; 10 nucleotides agree with TRBD1. Per the germline V gene, CDR1 is SGHTA and CDR2 is FQGNSA. The J segment lost 3 bases and the V segment lost 5 bases, leaving 14 bases of the junction unmatched. The CDR3 spans 18 residues. Here the CDR3 reads CASSQGTGDLKQTDTQYF. The CDR3 DNA sequence: TGTGCCAGCAGCCAGGGGACAGGGGACCTAAAACAGACAGATACGCAGTATTTT.

The chain combines TRBV5-1 with TRBJ2-7, with D possibly TRBD1 on 6 matching bases. Germline values: CDR1 SGHRS, CDR2 YFSETQ. Trimming cost V 3 bases and J 2 bases, with 12 bases left between them. The CDR3 is 14 amino acids. In nucleotides, the CDR3 is TGCGCCAGCAGCTCACAGGGTAGGCCCTACGAGCAGTACTTC. Its protein product is CASSSQGRPYEQYF.

The chain is built from TRBV20-1 and TRBJ2-3; 9 positions match TRBD2. The CDR3 extends over 15 amino acids. V lost 0 bases and J lost 5; bases outside the gene matches: 6. CDR1 and CDR2 from the germline V gene are DFQATT and SNEGSKA (reference sequence). In DNA form, the CDR3 reads TGCAGTGCTAGAGAAAAAGGCGGGGGGGTAGATACGCAGTATTTT. Its protein product is CSAREKGGGVDTQYF.